This T cell receptor (beta chain) comes out of a study of identifying expanded T cells in peripheral blood. The table came from immunoSEQ multiplex PCR; TCRdb's copy has only in-frame clones and leaves some out. The sample carries 50,000 to 60,000 clones, approximately 82% recorded once. The receptor was derived from a person aged 18 to 70 in good health. Sequencing input: blood.

For the CDR3, the DNA is TGTGCCAGCAGCTCTCTCGACGCCCGCTACGAGCAGTACTTC. Residues: CASSSLDARYEQYF. The chain couples TRBV6-5 to TRBJ2-5; unclear D gene. The DNA end lines up better with TRBJ2-7; the J call may be wrong. The CDR3 totals 14 residues. Germline CDR1 MNHEY, CDR2 SVGAGI.